This T cell receptor (beta chain) stems from a study of metastatic and nonmetastatic thyroid tumors. Original handling: Construction of a distant-metastasis classifier for papillary thyroid cancer relied on CDR3 differences across clinicopathological groups. TCRdb ran MiXCR on the PCR reads. TCRdb, not the original authors, processed these V and J calls. The repertoire holds around 46,000 clones, with around 21% as singletons. All patients were treatment-naive before thyroid surgery. This clone was observed a few times. A read error may be the cause here, since a much bigger clone is one base away. Other DNA sequences in the sample encode the same CDR3. The CDR3 covers 13 residues. CDR1 is MNHNS, CDR2 SASEGT, per germline.

The sequence came from a male donor with papillary thyroid cancer or a benign thyroid nodule (not recorded which). Some clones in this sample may be carry-over from other donors' samples. The chain combines TRBV6-1 with TRBJ2-7; maybe TRBD2 (5 bases). Sequencing was carried out using blood. This chain's CDR3 is CASSVERAYEQYF. CDR3 in DNA: TGTGCCAGTAGTGTTGAGAGGGCTTACGAGCAGTACTTC.